This T cell receptor (beta chain) came from a study of cytomegalovirus exposure and HLA in healthy donors. The germline CDR1 and CDR2 sequences are SNHLY and FYNNEI. Germline trimming cut 5 bases from V and 5 bases from J; bases unmatched to any gene: 11. The CDR3 has 15 amino acids. In the case of this clone: The target antigen is unknown.

Primers: 60 Vbeta forward and 13 Jbeta reverse. Assay used: immunoSEQ multiplex PCR; TCRdb lists only in-frame clones, some missing. The sample lists about 210,000 clones; about 75% were seen once. General study findings and limits: Later work found most CMV-associated TCR beta chains apparently HLA-restricted. High sensitivity and specificity were reportedly achieved when the classifier diagnosed cytomegalovirus status. Three chains linked to CMV were shown in vitro to be specific for CMV antigens.

The chain couples TRBV2 to TRBJ2-5; 7 bases map to TRBD2. This TCR came from a male donor in good health and CMV-seronegative. The sequencing sample was made of PBMCs. The CDR3 is CASSFGLGDEETQYF. The CDR3 coding sequence is TGTGCCAGCAGTTTCGGACTAGGGGACGAGGAGACCCAGTACTTC.